The following is a TCR beta chain sequence with its context. Sequenced by immunoSEQ multiplex PCR; TCRdb stores in-frame clones only, minus some. This sample has 95,000 to 120,000 clones, with about 85% found just once. These data are taken from a study of blood T cell repertoires in COVID-19. CDR3 length: 15 amino acids. V was clipped by 3 bases and J by 4 bases, with 16 bases between them. CDR1 is SGHKS, CDR2 YYEKEE, per germline (reference sequence). The receptor's source is a human donor in a cohort sampled during active COVID-19. This chain connects TRBV5-5 to TRBJ1-2; D gene uncertain. Sequencing was done on a sample of peripheral blood. CDR3 loop: CASSSQSTSLYGYTF. For the CDR3, the DNA is TGTGCCAGCAGCTCACAGAGTACCTCGCTCTATGGCTACACCTTC.